The T cell receptor beta chain described here comes from a study of T cells after yellow fever vaccination. Trimming left V 0 bases short and J 5 bases short, with 20 bases between. This CDR3 has 18 residues. This clonotype occurred a few times. UMIs were added to TCR cDNA along with a universal primer site when it was made by 5'RACE template switching. TCRdb itself ran the 5' RACE reads through MiXCR, one entry per CDR3 protein. The sample consists of under 250,000 distinct CDR3 sequences, approximately 3.2% of them appearing once. The genes are TRBV23-1 and TRBJ2-1; the D gene is possibly TRBD1 (7 bases). TRBV23-1 is recorded as an ORF, its role being uncertain. The sequence was collected from a man aged 18 to 35 who received the YFV17D yellow fever vaccine. The sequenced sample was CD4+ T cells sorted from PBMCs, obtained 10 days after the yellow fever booster vaccination. The CDR3 DNA reads as TGCGCCAGCAGTCAATCCCGGAGGGGGCAGGGGAGCAACAATGAGCAGTTCTTC. As protein: CASSQSRRGQGSNNEQFF.